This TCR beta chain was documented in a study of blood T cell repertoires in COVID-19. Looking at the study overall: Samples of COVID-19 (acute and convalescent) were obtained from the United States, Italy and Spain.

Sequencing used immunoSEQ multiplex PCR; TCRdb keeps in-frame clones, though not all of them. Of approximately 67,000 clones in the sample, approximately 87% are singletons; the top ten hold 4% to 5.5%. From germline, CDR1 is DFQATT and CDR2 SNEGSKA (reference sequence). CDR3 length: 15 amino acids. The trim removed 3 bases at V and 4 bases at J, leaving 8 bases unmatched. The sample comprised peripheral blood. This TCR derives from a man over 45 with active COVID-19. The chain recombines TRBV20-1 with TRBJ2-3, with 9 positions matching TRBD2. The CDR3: CSASRSGSYPDTQYF. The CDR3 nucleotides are TGCAGTGCTAGTCGTAGCGGGAGTTACCCAGATACGCAGTATTTT.